What follows are 10 T cell receptor beta chains derived from one specimen sequenced in a study of control samples from healthy donors and cancer patients. Measured with immunoSEQ multiplex PCR; TCRdb has only the in-frame clones, and not every one. The table has some 110,000 clones, 80% to 90% seen once. Sequencing used PBMCs. The source of these receptors is a woman between 45 and 65 years old with colorectal cancer.

This clone was seen once. The same CDR3 also results from other DNA sequences found in this sample. This sequence joins TRBV18 and TRBJ1-5, with D uncertain. Germline V lookup: CDR1 KGHSH, CDR2 LQKENI. This CDR3 spans 13 amino acids. Trimming took off 2 bases at V and 5 bases at J, with 7 bases between the two ends. In nucleotides, the CDR3 is TGTGCCAGCTCACCAGGTCAGGATCAGCCCCAGCATTTT. The encoded protein is CASSPGQDQPQHF.

The V and J genes are TRBV27 and TRBJ1-1; TRBD1 matches 7 bases. V shed 10 bases, J shed 4 bases, and the junction held 9 bases outside the gene matches. CDR1 and CDR2 from the germline V gene are MNHEY and SMNVEV (reference sequence). CDR3 length: 13 amino acids. The DNA for the CDR3 is TGTGCCATATGGACAGGAGTAGGCACTGAAGCTTTCTTT. This gives the protein CAIWTGVGTEAFF.

V usage is TRBV3-1 (or the pseudogene TRBV3-2) and J usage is TRBJ2-1; D is ambiguous. V was clipped by 4 bases and J by 9 bases, with 22 bases between them. This CDR3 has 16 amino acids. Germline values: CDR1 LGHDT, CDR2 YNNKEL (reference sequence). CDR3 sequence: CASSPQRVGSVREQFF. The CDR3 region has the DNA TGTGCCAGCAGCCCCCAAAGGGTGGGTTCGGTTCGTGAGCAGTTCTTC.

This chain links TRBV6-5 with TRBJ1-5; the D gene is possibly TRBD1 (6 bases). This CDR3 spans 15 amino acids. Trimming shortened V by 5 bases and J by 3 bases, and 14 bases separated the two germline ends. Germline CDR1 reads MNHEY; CDR2 reads SVGAGI. The CDR3 sequence is CASSINDRTNQPQHF. Written as DNA, the CDR3 is TGTGCCAGCAGTATAAACGACAGGACCAATCAGCCCCAGCATTTT.

A single count supports this clone. This chain connects TRBV30 to TRBJ2-7; D perhaps matches TRBD2 (6 bases). The germline CDR1 and CDR2 sequences are GTSNPN and SVGIG (reference sequence). The CDR3 is made up of 10 amino acids. Trimming stripped 6 bases from V and 6 bases from J, with 9 bases between. This CDR3 reads CACGGVEQYF. CDR3 DNA: TGTGCCTGTGGAGGGGTCGAGCAGTACTTC.

The chain links TRBV3-1 (or the pseudogene TRBV3-2) to TRBJ1-2, with D unclear. The CDR3 contains 15 residues. Germline lookup yields CDR1 LGHDT and CDR2 YNNKEL (reference sequence). The ends were cut back, 0 bases at V and 8 bases at J, with 16 bases in the middle. CDR3 sequence (DNA): TGTGCCAGCAGCCAAGATCGGGTGGCTTCTCGCGGCTACACCTTC. Its translation is CASSQDRVASRGYTF.

This clone was seen more than once but under ten times. The V gene is TRBV7-3, the J gene TRBJ2-2, with D perhaps TRBD2 (6 bases). Germline CDR1 reads SGHTA; CDR2 reads FQGTGA. The CDR3 totals 13 residues. The germline V and J ends were trimmed by 6 bases and 6 bases, with 11 bases remaining between them. The chain's CDR3 is CASSRDFAGELFF. In nucleotides, the CDR3 is TGTGCCAGCAGTCGGGACTTTGCCGGGGAGCTGTTTTTT.

In this sample, this clone turned up once. The chain has TRBV27 and TRBJ2-7; D call uncertain. Trimming removed 3 bases from V and 0 bases from J, with 9 bases in between. From germline, CDR1 is MNHEY and CDR2 SMNVEV (reference sequence). This CDR3 is 14 amino acids long. CDR3 DNA sequence: TGTGCCAGCAGTTTGCGCCCAAACTCCTACGAGCAGTACTTC. Translation: CASSLRPNSYEQYF.

A few counts support this clone. J is TRBJ2-3 and V is TRBV10-3; TRBD2 matches 11 bases. The length of the CDR3 is 15 residues. CDR1 ENHRY and CDR2 SYGVKD come from the germline V gene. V lost 2 bases and J lost 6; bases outside the gene matches: 4. CDR3 loop: CAISETSGGRDTQYF. CDR3 sequence (DNA): TGTGCCATCAGTGAGACTAGCGGGGGAAGGGATACGCAGTATTTT.

The chain joins TRBV5-1 to TRBJ1-4, with D unresolved. The CDR3 spans 14 residues. Germline V gene data show CDR1 as SGHRS and CDR2 as YFSETQ. Trimming removed 4 bases from V and 4 bases from J, with 11 bases in between. The chain's CDR3 is CASSKDGFNEKLFF. In nucleotides, the CDR3 is TGCGCCAGCAGCAAGGACGGATTTAATGAAAAACTGTTTTTT.